This T cell receptor beta chain was retrieved from a study of beta chain features in type 1 diabetes. General study results and limits: For TCRB rearrangement, an influence of HLA type remained unresolved here. Compared to healthy donors, patients appeared to have naive, central memory and Treg TCRB repertoires that were more alike. Shorter TCRB CDR3s, moderately but significantly so, marked every one of the four CD4+ subsets in Type 1 diabetes patients.

This clone turned up a few times. As yet, its antigen is unknown. The CDR3 sequence is 16 residues long. The junction had 11 bases not matched to a gene; V was cut back by 4 bases and J by 6 bases. The V gene's germline CDR1 is SGHAT and CDR2 FQNNGV. All of the isolated RNA was reverse transcribed, so expressed TCRB transcripts were sequenced. The average read count of naive, central memory and regulatory T cell samples was approximately 4 million. The method was immunoSEQ multiplex PCR; TCRdb's version includes in-frame clones alone and lacks a portion of them. The top ten hold less than 0.65% of the sample, which has roughly 400,000 clones, over 9% seen once.

Sequenced material: central memory CD4+ T cells from blood. The chain joins TRBV11-2 to TRBJ2-3; TRBD2 aligns across 9 bases. The sequence came from a man in his thirties or forties with type 1 diabetes. CDR3 loop: CASSSRWGSGSDTQYF. The DNA for the CDR3 is TGTGCCAGCAGCTCCCGATGGGGTAGCGGGAGCGATACGCAGTATTTT.